A selection of T cell receptor beta chains follows, all from one sample in a study of blood T cell repertoires in COVID-19. Assay used: immunoSEQ multiplex PCR; TCRdb lists only in-frame clones, some missing. The data show fewer than 450,000 clones, about 87% seen once. Sequences were obtained from peripheral blood. These receptors came from a woman aged 50 to 65 with COVID-19, enrolled during active disease. The CDR3 runs from the conserved cysteine through the conserved F or W. D genes are given only for firm matches. Rows give clone size only sometimes, using once, few, many, or a class for an expanded clone.

>.|TRBJ1-2|.|TRBV2
TGTGCCAGCCAAGACAGCCCTAACTATGGCTACACCTTC
CASQDSPNYGYTF
>TRBD1|TRBJ2-7|.|TRBV15
TGTGCCACCAGCAGAGGAGGGACAGGGAGTTACGAGCAGTACTTC
CATSRGGTGSYEQYF
>.|TRBJ2-3|.|TRBV6-5
TGTGCCAGCAGCAGACAGTTTAGCACAGATACGCAGTATTTT
CASSRQFSTDTQYF
>TRBD1|TRBJ1-1|.|TRBV24-1
TGTGCCACACAATCCGGGACAGGGGACGCCACTGAAGCTTTCTTT
CATQSGTGDATEAFF
>TRBD1|TRBJ2-5|.|TRBV30
TGTGCCGGATCGACAGGGGCACCCAAAGAGACCCAGTACTTC
CAGSTGAPKETQYF
>.|TRBJ2-5|.|TRBV30
TGTGCCTGGAGTACTACGGGACACCTCCGGGAGACCCAGTACTTC
CAWSTTGHLRETQYF
>TRBD1|TRBJ2-6|.|TRBV6-4
TGTGCCAGCAGTGACTCCAGGGGGCATGGGGCCAACGTCCTGACTTTC
CASSDSRGHGANVLTF
>.|TRBJ1-2|.|TRBV5-5
TGTGCCAGCAGCGCGACAGGTTCGTTAGGCCACTTC
CASSATGSLGHF
>TRBD1|TRBJ1-2|.|TRBV18
TGTGCCAGCTCGGCCGGGACAGAAAATGGCTACACCTTC
CASSAGTENGYTF
>TRBD2|TRBJ2-1|.|TRBV5-4
TGTGCCAGCAGCTTGAGGGCCGGGACTAGCGGAAAAAACAATGAGCAGTTCTTC
CASSLRAGTSGKNNEQFF
>TRBD2|TRBJ2-2|.|TRBV6-5
TGTGCCAGCACCCCGCGGGGGGGAGGGACCGGGGAGCTGTTTTTT
CASTPRGGGTGELFF
>.|TRBJ2-1|.|TRBV27
TGTGCCAGCAGTTTATCAGCGTTCTCCTACAATGAGCAGTTCTTC
CASSLSAFSYNEQFF
>.|TRBJ2-7|.|TRBV21-1
TGTGCCAGCAGAGGACAGTCCTACGAGCAGTACTTC
CASRGQSYEQYF
>TRBD1|TRBJ1-6|once|TRBV6-5
TGTGCCAGCAGGGGACAGGACCTATCCCTCCACTTT
CASRGQDLSLHF
>.|TRBJ1-2|.|TRBV6-5
TGTGCCAGCAGCCATCGGGTTAACTATGGCTACACCTTC
CASSHRVNYGYTF
>.|TRBJ2-7|once|TRBV3-1/TRBV3-2
TGTGCCAGCAGCCAAGTTGAGTACGAGCAGTACTTC
CASSQVEYEQYF
>TRBD1|TRBJ1-1|.|TRBV14
TGTGCCAGCAGCCGACAGGGGGTCCGTGGAGCTTTCTTT
CASSRQGVRGAFF
>.|TRBJ2-1|once|TRBV19
TGTGCCAGTAGTATAGGGTCGCTAAGCTACAATGAGCAGTTCTTC
CASSIGSLSYNEQFF
>TRBD1|TRBJ2-7|.|TRBV3-1/TRBV3-2
TGTGCCAGCAGCCAAGATCGGGGACAGGCCTTCTACGAGCAGTACTTC
CASSQDRGQAFYEQYF
>.|TRBJ2-1|.|TRBV25-1
TGTGCCAGCAGAAGGGGGGGCAATTACAATGAGCAGTTCTTC
CASRRGGNYNEQFF
>.|TRBJ1-1|.|TRBV7-2
TGTGCCAGCAGCCCACGGGGTGGCCGGGCGACTGAAGCTTTCTTT
CASSPRGGRATEAFF
>.|TRBJ1-1|.|TRBV2
TGTGCCAGCAGTGGCAGGGTGTTGACTGAAGCTTTCTTT
CASSGRVLTEAFF
>.|TRBJ1-5|.|TRBV19
TGTGCCAGTAGACACACCCCAAGGGACTATCAGCCCCAGCATTTT
CASRHTPRDYQPQHF
>TRBD2|TRBJ2-2|.|TRBV13
TGTGCCAGCAGCTATGAGCGGGAGACGCGGGGAACCGGGGAGCTGTTTTTT
CASSYERETRGTGELFF
>TRBD1|TRBJ1-1|.|TRBV6-4
TGTGCCAGCAGCGCCGACAGGGGCGGCACTGAAGCTTTCTTT
CASSADRGGTEAFF
>.|TRBJ1-5|once|TRBV19
TGTGCCAGTAAGATATACTATGAGTCGGGGGGGCCGGGCAATCAGCCCCAGCATTTT
CASKIYYESGGPGNQPQHF
>TRBD1|TRBJ1-5|few|TRBV19
TGTGCCAGTAGGACGACAGGGGTAAGCAATCAGCCCCAGCATTTT
CASRTTGVSNQPQHF
>.|TRBJ2-7|once|TRBV4-1
TGCGCCAGCAGAAGGGGTTTGGGCTACGAGCAGTACTTC
CASRRGLGYEQYF
>TRBD1|TRBJ1-2|.|TRBV3-1/TRBV3-2
TGTGCCAGCAGCCCCACTCGACAGGGCACCTATGGCTACACCTTC
CASSPTRQGTYGYTF
>TRBD1|TRBJ2-1|.|TRBV11-2
TGTGCCAGCAGCCCCTTTGGACAGGGTAACAATGAGCAGTTCTTC
CASSPFGQGNNEQFF
>.|TRBJ2-2|.|TRBV11-3
TGTGCCAGCAGCTTAGGAGTAGCGGCGAACACCGGGGAGCTGTTTTTT
CASSLGVAANTGELFF
>TRBD2|TRBJ2-7|.|TRBV30
TGTGCCTGGGGGGCGGGGGGCGAGCAGTACTTC
CAWGAGGEQYF
>.|TRBJ2-7|.|TRBV4-3
TGCGCCAGCAGCCACCGCAGGGGCGAAAGGGACGAGCAGTACTTC
CASSHRRGERDEQYF
>.|TRBJ2-2|few|TRBV28
TGTGCCACTCAAAAATGGCATCATTCGAACACCGGGGAGCTGTTTTTT
CATQKWHHSNTGELFF
>.|TRBJ1-1|.|TRBV4-3
TGCGCCAGCAGCCAGAGAGAGGGGGGGTTGAACACTGAAGCTTTCTTT
CASSQREGGLNTEAFF
>.|TRBJ1-6|.|TRBV12-3/TRBV12-4
TGTGCCAGCAGTTTTTCGGGGGATTCACCCCTCCACTTT
CASSFSGDSPLHF
>.|TRBJ2-1|.|TRBV18
TGTGCCAGCTCAGTGGCCGCGGATGGGCAGTTCTTC
CASSVAADGQFF
>.|TRBJ1-2|.|TRBV29-1
TGCAGCGTTGAACTGGGGAGCGGCTACACCTTC
CSVELGSGYTF
>.|TRBJ1-6|.|TRBV10-3
TGTGCCATCAGTTCGGCCGGGGGAGAAGATTCACCCCTCCACTTT
CAISSAGGEDSPLHF
>.|TRBJ2-2|.|TRBV5-1
TGCGCCAGCAGCTTGGGTGAGGGGAACACCGGGGAGCTGTTTTTT
CASSLGEGNTGELFF
>TRBD1|TRBJ1-2|.|TRBV30
TGTGCCGGGGGGACAGGGGTAGTCTATGGCTACACCTTC
CAGGTGVVYGYTF
>.|TRBJ2-1|.|TRBV6-5
TGTGCCAGCAGCCGGACACTCTCCTACAATGAGCAGTTCTTC
CASSRTLSYNEQFF